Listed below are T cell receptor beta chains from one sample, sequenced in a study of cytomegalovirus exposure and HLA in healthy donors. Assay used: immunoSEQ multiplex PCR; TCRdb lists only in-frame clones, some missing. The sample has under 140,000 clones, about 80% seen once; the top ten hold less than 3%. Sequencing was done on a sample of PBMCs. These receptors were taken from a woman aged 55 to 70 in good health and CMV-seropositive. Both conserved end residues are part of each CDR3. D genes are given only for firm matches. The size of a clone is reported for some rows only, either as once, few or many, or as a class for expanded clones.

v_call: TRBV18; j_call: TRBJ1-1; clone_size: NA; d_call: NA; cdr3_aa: CASSPGARTEAFF; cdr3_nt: TGTGCCAGCTCACCAGGGGCGAGGACTGAAGCTTTCTTT
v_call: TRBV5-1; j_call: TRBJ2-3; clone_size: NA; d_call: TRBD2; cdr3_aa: CASSSIAGYTDTQYF; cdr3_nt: TGCGCCAGCAGCTCAATAGCGGGGTACACAGATACGCAGTATTTT
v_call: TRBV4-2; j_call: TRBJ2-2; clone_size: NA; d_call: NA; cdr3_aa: CVSSQDVGSRELFF; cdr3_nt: TGTGTCAGCAGCCAAGATGTCGGGAGTAGGGAGCTGTTTTTT
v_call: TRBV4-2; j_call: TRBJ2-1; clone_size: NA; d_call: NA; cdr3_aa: CASSQEWQTDEQFF; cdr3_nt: TGTGCCAGCAGCCAAGAGTGGCAAACCGATGAGCAGTTCTTC
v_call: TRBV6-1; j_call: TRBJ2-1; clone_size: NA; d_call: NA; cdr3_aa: CASTLQAGSYNEQFF; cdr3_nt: TGTGCCAGCACTCTCCAGGCTGGATCCTACAATGAGCAGTTCTTC
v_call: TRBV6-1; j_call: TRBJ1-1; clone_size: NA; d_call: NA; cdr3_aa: CASRTGASRTEAFF; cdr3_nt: TGTGCCAGCAGAACAGGAGCTTCGAGGACTGAAGCTTTCTTT
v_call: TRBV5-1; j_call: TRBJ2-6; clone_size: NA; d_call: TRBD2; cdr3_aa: CASSLGTSGRGGANVLTF; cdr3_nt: TGCGCCAGCAGCTTGGGGACTAGCGGGAGAGGGGGGGCCAACGTCCTGACTTTC
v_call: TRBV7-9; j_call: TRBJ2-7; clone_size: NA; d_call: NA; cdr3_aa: CASSYTYEQYF; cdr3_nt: TGTGCCAGCAGTTATACCTACGAGCAGTACTTC
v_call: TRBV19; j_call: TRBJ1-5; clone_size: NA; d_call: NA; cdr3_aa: CASSSPSGRGSNQPQHF; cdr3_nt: TGTGCCAGTAGCTCACCGTCGGGCAGGGGCAGCAATCAGCCCCAGCATTTT
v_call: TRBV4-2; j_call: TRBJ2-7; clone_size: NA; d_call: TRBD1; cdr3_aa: CASSQVETGTGGPYEQYF; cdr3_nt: TGTGCCAGCAGCCAAGTCGAAACCGGGACAGGGGGACCCTACGAGCAGTACTTC
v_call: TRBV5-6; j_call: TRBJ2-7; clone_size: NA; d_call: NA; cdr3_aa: CASSLDGRGYYEQYF; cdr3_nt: TGTGCCAGCAGCTTGGACGGCAGGGGATACTACGAGCAGTACTTC
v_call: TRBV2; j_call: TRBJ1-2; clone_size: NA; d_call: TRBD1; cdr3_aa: CASSVSTGGAEGYTF; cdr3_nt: TGTGCCAGCAGTGTTTCGACAGGGGGCGCCGAAGGCTACACCTTC
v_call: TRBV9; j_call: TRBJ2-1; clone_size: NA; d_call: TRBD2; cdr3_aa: CASSVTSGYNEQFF; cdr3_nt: TGTGCCAGCAGCGTGACTAGCGGATACAATGAGCAGTTCTTC
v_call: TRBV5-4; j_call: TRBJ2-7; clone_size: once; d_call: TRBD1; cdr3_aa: CASSPRTGFYEQYF; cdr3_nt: TGTGCCAGCAGCCCCAGGACAGGATTCTACGAGCAGTACTTC
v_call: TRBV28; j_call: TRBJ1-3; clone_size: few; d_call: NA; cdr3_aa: CASSLIGRNSGNTIYF; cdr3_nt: TGTGCCAGCAGTTTAATTGGGCGTAATTCTGGAAACACCATATATTTT
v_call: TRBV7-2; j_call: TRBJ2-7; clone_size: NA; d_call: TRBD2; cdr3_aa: CASSSLAGLSASYEQYF; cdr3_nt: TGTGCCAGCAGCTCCCTAGCGGGACTTTCCGCCTCCTACGAGCAGTACTTC
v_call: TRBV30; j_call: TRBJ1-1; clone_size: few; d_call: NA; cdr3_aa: CAWRAGYSGEAFF; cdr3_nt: TGTGCCTGGAGAGCAGGGTATAGTGGTGAAGCTTTCTTT
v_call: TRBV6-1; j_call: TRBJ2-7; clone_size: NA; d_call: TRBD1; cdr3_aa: CASSPQTGPYEQYF; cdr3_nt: TGTGCCAGCAGTCCCCAGACAGGGCCCTACGAGCAGTACTTC
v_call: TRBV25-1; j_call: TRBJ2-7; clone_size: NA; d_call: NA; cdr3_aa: CASSLHGYGGVEQYF; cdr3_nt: TGTGCCAGCAGTCTGCACGGGTACGGAGGGGTCGAGCAGTACTTC
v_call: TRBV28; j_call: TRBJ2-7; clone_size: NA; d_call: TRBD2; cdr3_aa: CASKYASGRVYEQYF; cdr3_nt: TGTGCCAGCAAATATGCTAGCGGGAGAGTCTACGAGCAGTACTTC
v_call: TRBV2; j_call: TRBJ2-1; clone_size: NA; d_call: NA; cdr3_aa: CASSDLQTAYNEQFF; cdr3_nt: TGTGCCAGCAGTGATTTACAGACAGCCTACAATGAGCAGTTCTTC
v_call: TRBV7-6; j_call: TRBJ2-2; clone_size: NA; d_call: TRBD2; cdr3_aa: CASSLKGLAGEGSGELFF; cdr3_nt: TGTGCCAGCAGCTTAAAGGGACTAGCGGGAGAAGGTTCCGGGGAGCTGTTTTTT
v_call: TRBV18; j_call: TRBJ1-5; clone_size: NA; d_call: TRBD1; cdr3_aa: CASSPRGQIRNQPQHF; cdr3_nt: TGTGCCAGCTCACCACGGGGACAGATCCGGAATCAGCCCCAGCATTTT
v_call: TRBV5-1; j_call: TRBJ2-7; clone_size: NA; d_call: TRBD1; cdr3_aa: CASSVSGGNLPYEQYF; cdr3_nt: TGCGCCAGCAGCGTGTCAGGGGGAAATCTCCCGTACGAGCAGTACTTC